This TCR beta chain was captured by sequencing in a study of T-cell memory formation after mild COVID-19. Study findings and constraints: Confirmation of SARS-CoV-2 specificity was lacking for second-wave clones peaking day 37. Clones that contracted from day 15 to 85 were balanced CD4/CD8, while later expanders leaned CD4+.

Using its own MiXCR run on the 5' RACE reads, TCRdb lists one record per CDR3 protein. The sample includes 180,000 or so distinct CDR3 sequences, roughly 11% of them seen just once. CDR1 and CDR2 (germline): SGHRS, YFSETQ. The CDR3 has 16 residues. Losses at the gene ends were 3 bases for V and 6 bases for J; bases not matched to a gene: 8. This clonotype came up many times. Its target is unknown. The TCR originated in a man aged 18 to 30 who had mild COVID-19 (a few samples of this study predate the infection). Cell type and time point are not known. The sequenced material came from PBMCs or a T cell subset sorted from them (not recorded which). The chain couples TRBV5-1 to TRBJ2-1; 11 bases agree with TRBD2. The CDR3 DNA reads TGCGCCAGCAGCTCAAACGGACTAGCGGGCATCAATGAGCAGTTCTTC. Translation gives CASSSNGLAGINEQFF.